The next 22 T cell receptor beta chains were all read from a single sample in a study of T cells after yellow fever vaccination (dated by TCRdb to between 2017 and 2020). Receptor amplification or capture employed 5' RACE. The data were produced on an Illumina HiSeq 2500. Using fastp at Q25 and MiXCR, TCRdb reprocessed the public reads and kept productive beta chains. Every CDR3 protein is listed once, alongside the most common genes and DNA of its rows. For this sample the table gives 500,000 to 550,000 distinct CDR3 sequences, of which 20% to 25% were detected only once. The top ten hold 15% to 20% of the sample. The treatment or condition label here, explained by the study, means: live attenuated yellow fever vaccine strain. Sample: PBMCs, taken less than 25 days after the first yellow fever vaccination. The source of these receptors is a young man who received the YFV17D yellow fever vaccine.

This clonotype was seen a handful of times. The chain employs TRBV12-3 or TRBV12-4 and TRBJ1-2; D uncertain. The CDR3 totals 14 residues. V was pared by 2 bases and J by 7 bases, with 14 bases between. The CDR3 sequence is CASSLSSDVAGYTF. The CDR3 nucleotides are TGTGCCAGCAGTTTATCCAGCGATGTTGCTGGCTACACCTTC.

This clonotype was recorded a few times. This chain's CDR3 is CASGPTGDPKGDIDSGANVLTF. The CDR3 DNA reads TGTGCTAGTGGTCCCACAGGGGACCCAAAGGGAGACATAGACTCTGGGGCCAACGTCCTGACTTTC. The chain uses TRBV12-5 and TRBJ2-6, with 7 bases matching TRBD1. The trim removed 5 bases at V and 0 bases at J, leaving 22 bases unmatched. Germline CDR1 is LGHNT and CDR2 is FRNRAP. This CDR3 spans 22 amino acids.

The V call is TRBV7-6, the J call TRBJ1-6; D call uncertain. Per the germline V gene, CDR1 is SGHVS and CDR2 is FNYEAQ. With 1 base removed from V and 12 bases from J, the gap between germline ends came to 13 bases. The CDR3 has 14 amino acids. The chain's CDR3 is CASSLDAQRVPLHF. Here the CDR3 DNA reads TGTGCCAGCAGCTTAGACGCACAGCGGGTACCCCTCCACTTT. Based on the CDR3 plus reference TRBV7-6 and TRBJ1-6, the full variable domain is GAGVSQSPRYKVTKRGQDVALRCDPISGHVSLYWYRQALGQGPEFLTYFNYEAQQDKSGLPNDRFSAERPEGSISTLTIQRTEQRDSAMYRCASSLDAQRVPLHFGNGTRLTVT.

This clonotype was seen more than once but under ten times. The chain uses TRBV23-1 and TRBJ1-2; D gene ambiguous. TRBV23-1 is an open reading frame whose function is uncertain. This CDR3 spans 11 amino acids. V lost 1 base, J lost 7 bases, and 4 bases lay in between. The CDR3 sequence is CASSQLGGYTF. In DNA, the CDR3 is TGCGCCAGCAGTCAATTGGGTGGCTACACCTTC.

This clonotype has only a few counts. The genes are TRBV4-1 and TRBJ2-1; 9 nucleotides agree with TRBD2. The CDR3 is 16 amino acids. The junction had 7 bases not matched to a gene; V was cut back by 3 bases and J by 4 bases. CDR1 is MGHRA, CDR2 YSYEKL, per germline. CDR3 DNA: TGCGCCAGCAGCCAGTACAGCGGGGGGACATACAATGAGCAGTTCTTC. This codes for CASSQYSGGTYNEQFF.

The CDR3 spells CASRDQGGQETQYF. The CDR3 DNA reads as TGTGCCAGCAGAGACCAGGGAGGGCAAGAGACCCAGTACTTC. This sequence joins TRBV7-2 and TRBJ2-5; 7 bases align to TRBD2. With 6 bases clipped from V and 2 bases from J, the junction kept 6 bases outside the gene matches. CDR1 is SGHTA and CDR2 is FQGNSA in the germline V gene. This CDR3 has 14 amino acids.

The table lists this clonotype with a few counts. V is TRBV30 and J is TRBJ2-7, with a possible D match to TRBD1 (6 bases). This CDR3 has 12 residues. V was clipped by 5 bases and J by 5 bases, with 13 bases between them. In germline, CDR1 is GTSNPN, CDR2 SVGIG (reference sequence). CDR3 nucleotides: TGTGCCTGGGGGGGCCCGGGGAACGAGCAGTACTTC. Amino acid sequence: CAWGGPGNEQYF.

This clonotype was recorded only once. J is TRBJ1-2 and V is TRBV4-3; D gene ambiguous. The CDR3 is made up of 15 amino acids. V lost 0 bases and J 3 bases, leaving 11 bases between the germline ends. Germline V lookup: CDR1 LGHNA, CDR2 YSLEER. CDR3 DNA sequence: TGCGCCAGCAGCCAAGATATACGGACTGACTATGGCTACACCTTC. This sequence encodes CASSQDIRTDYGYTF.

The table lists this clonotype with a few counts. The junction departs from the called germline gene at one end, perhaps through a read error. The chain employs TRBV19 and TRBJ1-2; TRBD1 agrees at 8 bases. The CDR3 is 11 amino acids. Germline CDR1 reads LNHDA; CDR2 reads SQIVND (reference sequence). CDR3 region: CASSIRGQEFF. CDR3 sequence (DNA): TGTGCCAGTAGTATAAGGGGACAGGAGTTCTTC.

This clonotype was seen at least ten times. This rearrangement joins TRBV20-1 to TRBJ1-5; tentatively, D is TRBD1 (6 bases). CDR1 and CDR2 from the germline V gene are DFQATT and SNEGSKA (reference sequence). V gave up 5 bases and J gave up 2 bases, with 7 bases separating them. This CDR3 has 12 residues. CDR3 amino acids: CSARQGNQPQHF. CDR3 in DNA: TGCAGTGCTCGACAGGGCAATCAGCCCCAGCATTTT.

This sequence joins TRBV6-1 and TRBJ2-5; D not certain. The germline CDR1 and CDR2 sequences are MNHNS and SASEGT. This CDR3 region has 10 residues. Trimming removed 6 bases at V and 7 bases at J, with 6 bases between. The CDR3: CASRWGTQYF. The DNA of the CDR3 is TGTGCCAGCAGGTGGGGGACCCAGTACTTC.

This clonotype came up a few times. The V call is TRBV4-2, the J call TRBJ1-6; no clear D gene. Germline V CDR1 and CDR2: LGHNA, YNFKEQ. The CDR3 has 12 residues. Trimming took off 5 bases at V and 7 bases at J, with 6 bases between the two ends. For the CDR3, the DNA is TGTGCCAGCAGCACTCAGAATTCACCCCTCCACTTT. Residues: CASSTQNSPLHF.

This clonotype was counted a single time. The chain couples TRBV7-9 to TRBJ2-5; 7 bases align to TRBD2. CDR1 is SEHNR, CDR2 FQNEAQ, per germline (reference sequence). This CDR3 comprises 16 residues. The J segment lost 1 base and the V segment lost 2 bases, leaving 7 bases of the junction unmatched. CDR3 protein: CASSLSSGGLQETQYF. The CDR3 DNA follows: TGTGCCAGCAGCTTATCTAGCGGAGGCCTCCAAGAGACCCAGTACTTC. The entire variable domain, with the rest obtained from reference TRBV7-9 and TRBJ2-5, is as follows: DTGVSQNPRHKITKRGQNVTFRCDPISEHNRLYWYRQTLGQGPEFLTYFQNEAQLEKSRLLSDRFSAERPKGSFSTLEIQRTEQGDSAMYLCASSLSSGGLQETQYFGPGTRLLVL.

The chain joins TRBV5-1 to TRBJ2-5; possible D gene TRBD2, 6 bases. Between the trimmed V and J ends, which lost 4 bases and 2 bases, there was a span of 21 bases. The germline gives CDR1 SGHRS, CDR2 YFSETQ. The CDR3 covers 17 residues. CDR3 protein: CASSLEVMGLTQETQYF. The CDR3 DNA sequence: TGCGCCAGCAGCCTGGAAGTTATGGGACTCACTCAAGAGACCCAGTACTTC.

This clonotype has just a few counts. The chain combines TRBV6-5 with TRBJ2-3, with unresolved D. V lost 2 bases and J 0 bases, leaving 6 bases between the germline ends. Germline V lookup: CDR1 MNHEY, CDR2 SVGAGI. The CDR3 consists of 14 residues. In nucleotides, the CDR3 is TGTGCCAGCAGTTACAAGGGCAGCACAGATACGCAGTATTTT. Translating it yields CASSYKGSTDTQYF.

The CDR3 loop is CASSLWGESGANVLTF. In nucleotides, the CDR3 is TGTGCCAGCAGCTTGTGGGGGGAATCTGGGGCCAACGTCCTGACTTTC. This chain links TRBV7-3 with TRBJ2-6; tentatively, D is TRBD2 (6 bases). Trimming pared 3 bases from V and 1 base from J, leaving 10 bases between. Germline CDR1 SGHTA, CDR2 FQGTGA. This CDR3 has 16 amino acids.

This clonotype was recorded a few times. The V gene is TRBV7-2, the J gene TRBJ1-4; the D is unclear. The germline V gene has CDR1 SGHTA and CDR2 FQGNSA. This CDR3 has 12 amino acids. V was pared by 3 bases and J by 5 bases, with 4 bases between. CDR3 DNA sequence: TGTGCCAGCAGCTTCCAGAATGAAAAACTGTTTTTT. This gives the protein CASSFQNEKLFF.

The chain is built from TRBV10-3 and TRBJ1-2; no clear D. The V gene lost 6 bases and the J gene lost 6 bases, with 14 bases spanning the gap. This CDR3 comprises 13 residues. Germline V gene lookup returns CDR1 ENHRY and CDR2 SYGVKD. The CDR3 DNA follows: TGTGCCATCAGCCTACGGGAAAAAAATGGCTACACCTTC. Its protein is CAISLREKNGYTF.

V usage is TRBV25-1 and J usage is TRBJ1-3; D might be TRBD1 (6 bases). Trimming left V 6 bases short and J 4 bases short, with 19 bases between. This CDR3 is 16 amino acids long. CDR1 and CDR2 (germline): MGHDK, SYGVNS. CDR3 sequence reads: CASRPTGHRRGNTIYF. CDR3 DNA: TGTGCCAGCAGGCCGACGGGACATCGGAGGGGAAACACCATATATTTT.

This clonotype was observed at least ten times. The rearrangement links TRBV20-1 to TRBJ2-4; unclear D gene. Trimming took off 3 bases at V and 0 bases at J, with 6 bases between the two ends. Germline CDR1 is DFQATT and CDR2 is SNEGSKA (reference sequence). The CDR3 totals 13 residues. DNA of the CDR3: TGCAGTGCTAGCCGCCCAGCCAAAAACATTCAGTACTTC. Translation: CSASRPAKNIQYF.

This clonotype was found once. The rearrangement uses TRBV4-1 and TRBJ2-7, with a weak D call TRBD1 (6 bases). Germline V gives CDR1 MGHRA, CDR2 YSYEKL. The CDR3 totals 10 residues. CDR3 loop: CASSQGAGPV. The CDR3 DNA reads TGCGCCAGCAGCCAGGGGGCAGGCCCCGTC.

Note on this clonotype: One end of the junction varies from germline; a read error may be responsible. The rearrangement uses TRBV2 and TRBJ1-5, with D possibly matching TRBD1 (6 bases). This CDR3 contains 14 residues. CDR1 and CDR2 from the germline V gene are SNHLY and FYNNEI. The CDR3 nucleotides are TGTCCCAGCAGTGACAGGACTAGCAATCAGCCCCAGCATTTT. Translated, it gives CPSSDRTSNQPQHF.